This entry features one T cell receptor beta chain sequence. Its target antigen remains unknown. Per-base qualities were not stored, and no clone one base away is much larger. For CDR1 and CDR2, the germline V gene lists SGHVS and FQNEAQ. The CDR3 measures 18 amino acids from cysteine to phenylalanine. The only DNA kept is the CDR3, 54 bases in frame from the first base. Ends trimmed: V by 2 bases, J by 4 bases; bases unmatched to a gene: 17. The data were taken from a study of blood T cell repertoires in COVID-19 (dated by TCRdb to about 2020). Regarding the study in general: Collaborator samples came from the United States, Italy and Spain and covered acute and convalescent phases of COVID-19. The dataset comprised deeply sampled blood TCRbeta repertoires from subjects exposed to, actively infected with, or recovered from COVID-19. The repertoires were made available in a free public database intended to serve as a resource for research on the immune response to SARS-CoV-2. Nearly every sample came with metadata listing a de-identified subject ID, COVID-19 status, age in years and sex. The samples were drawn from the first 160 participants of the ongoing ImmuneRACE study and from some 1,300 subjects provided by 6 global collaborators. HLA class I and class II types, where available, came from metadata supplied by the sample provider rather than from assay-based typing. The prospective study material was composed of cDNA or gDNA derived from T cells, B-cell-depleted T cells, or PBMCs. General study outcomes and caveats: The amount of clinical and demographic metadata varied by source and participant and was provided uncurated.

Participants in the prospective study were aged roughly 18 to 100 years, lived in some 24 United States geographic areas, and enrolled through a virtual design. In the prospective study, cohorts were assigned on the basis of participant-reported clinical history obtained from a screening survey and a study questionnaire. Recovered participants in ImmuneRACE Cohort 3 were defined as having two consecutive negative NP/OP PCR tests, clearance from a healthcare professional, or resolution of symptoms. Each participant in the prospective study had whole blood, serum and a nasopharyngeal or oropharyngeal swab collected by mobile phlebotomists. Prospective study participants could optionally give additional blood draws and questionnaires over an approximately two-month period. Before DNA extraction, blood samples from the prospective study were shipped at room temperature or frozen. TCRbeta CDR3 regions were amplified from genomic DNA using the immunoSEQ Assay, a bias-controlled multiplex PCR. The study's processing was this. Nucleated cell counts per sample were estimated from amplification of reference gene primers within the assay. To quantify the absolute abundance of each unique TCRbeta CDR3 rearrangement, sequence reads were collapsed and filtered. Productive Simpson clonality was computed per sample as the square root of Simpson's diversity index over productive rearrangements. TCRdb's version of the immuneACCESS table is confined to in-frame rearrangements and falls short of the full clone set. An unresolved V gene accounts for under half of the shortfall where checked; the remainder is of unknown origin. The V and J calls and clone size were taken over from that table, and D and trimming were inferred from the DNA. The sample table shows around 150,000 clones, and roughly 84% are seen once. The top ten clones comprise approximately 12% of the sample.

The receptor's source is a woman in her fifties or sixties who had recovered from COVID-19. Input material: PBMCs or T cells enriched from blood (not recorded which). The V and J genes are TRBV7-8 and TRBJ2-7; TRBD2 matches 7 bases in the middle. In nucleotide form, the sequence is TGTGCCAGCAGCTTATGGGCACGGGGGTCTAGCGGAGGTTACGAGCAGTACTTC. Its product reads: CASSLWARGSSGGYEQYF.